The 28 T cell receptor beta chains below come from one sample, sequenced in a study of T-cell memory formation after mild COVID-19 listed by TCRdb under 2021. Libraries were built with 5' RACE. This sample was sequenced with an Illumina NovaSeq 6000. TCRdb reprocessing: public reads trimmed at Q25 with fastp, clones called with MiXCR, in-frame beta chains kept. Every CDR3 protein is listed once, alongside the most common genes and DNA of its rows. The sample yields some 300,000 distinct CDR3 sequences; 19% were counted once. The biggest ten clones account for roughly 20% of the sample. Specimen: PBMCs or a T cell subset sorted from them (not recorded which). Receptors were obtained from a man in his late teens or twenties who had mild COVID-19 (a few samples of this study predate the infection). The sample titles of this study are shuffled in the database, so cell type and time point are left out; the donor was told from shared clones.

This clonotype was counted only a few times. This chain joins TRBV15 and TRBJ1-2, with 7 bases fitting TRBD1. Per germline, CDR1 LNHNV and CDR2 YYDKDF (reference sequence). The CDR3 contains 16 residues. The ends lost 1 base at V and 4 bases at J; junction bases unmatched: 9. The CDR3 reads CATSRATGIGGYGYTF. CDR3 sequence (DNA): TGTGCCACCAGCAGAGCGACAGGGATCGGAGGCTATGGCTACACCTTC.

The chain combines TRBV20-1 with TRBJ1-1; D may be TRBD1 (6 bases). Germline assignment: CDR1 DFQATT and CDR2 SNEGSKA (reference sequence). The CDR3 runs to 11 residues. The DNA of the CDR3 is TGCAGGGGGGCGATGGGCCTAAGAGCTTTCTTT. Translated, it gives CRGAMGLRAFF.

This clonotype was recorded once. This chain joins TRBV5-6 and TRBJ2-5, with TRBD1 identical over 9 bases. This CDR3 has 15 residues. Trimming removed 1 base from V and 4 bases from J; junction bases left unmatched: 5. CDR1 and CDR2 from the germline V gene are SGHDT and YYEEEE. CDR3 sequence (DNA): TGTGCCAGCAGCTTGTGGGGACAGGGTTCAGAGACCCAGTACTTC. This codes for CASSLWGQGSETQYF.

The chain links TRBV18 to TRBJ1-1; D gene ambiguous. In germline, CDR1 is KGHSH, CDR2 LQKENI. The CDR3 loop spans 15 amino acids. V lost 1 base and J lost 0, with 9 bases in between. CDR3 residues: CASSPRVEVNTEAFF. CDR3 coding DNA: TGTGCCAGCTCACCACGGGTAGAGGTGAACACTGAAGCTTTCTTT.

The chain combines TRBV28 with TRBJ1-2; the D gene is possibly TRBD1 (5 bases). CDR1 MDHEN and CDR2 SYDVKM come from the germline V gene. Trimming took off 7 bases at V and 1 base at J, with 19 bases between the two ends. The CDR3 has 16 amino acids. CDR3 in amino acids: CASTPARGGGNYGYTF. The CDR3, as DNA: TGTGCCAGCACCCCTGCGAGGGGCGGAGGTAACTATGGCTACACCTTC.

The chain has TRBV15 and TRBJ1-4; 7 bases align to TRBD1. Germline values: CDR1 LNHNV, CDR2 YYDKDF (reference sequence). With V trimmed by 7 bases and J by 4 bases, 6 bases remained unmatched. CDR3 length: 14 residues. The DNA for the CDR3 is TGTGCCACCACCCCAGGGGGACATAATGAAAAACTGTTTTTT. This sequence encodes CATTPGGHNEKLFF.

V and J are TRBV18 and TRBJ1-2, with D perhaps TRBD1 (5 bases). This CDR3 contains 13 residues. V was clipped by 0 bases and J by 8 bases, with 10 bases between them. Per the germline V gene, CDR1 is KGHSH and CDR2 is LQKENI. The CDR3 region is CASSPPFRDGYTF. CDR3 coding DNA: TGTGCCAGCTCACCACCTTTCAGGGACGGCTACACCTTC.

This clonotype was seen a few times. The rearrangement uses TRBV7-2 and TRBJ2-5, with 12 bases aligning to TRBD2. V trimming: 6 bases; J trimming: 0 bases; junction bases outside the gene matches: 5. Germline V gene data show CDR1 as SGHTA and CDR2 as FQGNSA. CDR3 length: 16 amino acids. CDR3 coding DNA: TGTGCCAGCAGACTAAGACTAGCGGGGGACCAAGAGACCCAGTACTTC. Amino acid sequence: CASRLRLAGDQETQYF.

This clonotype was observed a few times. The J gene is TRBJ2-2, the V gene TRBV27; 11 bases fit TRBD2. V was pared by 7 bases and J by 4 bases, with 8 bases of the junction left unmatched. Germline CDR1 MNHEY, CDR2 SMNVEV (reference sequence). This CDR3 is built from 16 residues. The CDR3 loop reads CASKGSGGASTGELFF. The CDR3 region has the DNA TGTGCCAGCAAAGGTAGCGGGGGGGCCAGCACCGGGGAGCTGTTTTTT.

The J gene is TRBJ2-7, the V gene TRBV7-9; no firm D call. The V and J ends lost 2 bases and 3 bases respectively, with 8 bases between them. CDR1 is SEHNR, CDR2 FQNEAQ, per germline (reference sequence). The CDR3 runs 13 residues. This CDR3 is CASSLQQGYEQYF. CDR3 nucleotide sequence: TGTGCCAGCAGCTTACAGCAAGGCTACGAGCAGTACTTC.

The CDR3 bases are TGCGCCAGCAGTCAATCCCAGTGTCAGCCCCAGCATTTT. It yields the protein CASSQSQCQPQHF. The genes are TRBV23-1 and TRBJ1-5; D unresolved. TRBV23-1 is an ORF, and what it does is uncertain. V shed 0 bases and J shed 6 bases, with 6 bases lying between them. The length of the CDR3 is 13 residues.

This clonotype was found a few times. For the CDR3, the DNA is TGTGCCAGCAGCCGTCTAGCGGGGGGGCCAGGGTTCGAAGAGACCCAGTACTTC. Translating it yields CASSRLAGGPGFEETQYF. The rearrangement links TRBV7-2 to TRBJ2-5, with TRBD2 matching over 12 bases. Germline CDR1 and CDR2: SGHTA and FQGNSA. This CDR3 has 18 amino acids. With V trimmed by 5 bases and J by 3 bases, 13 bases remained unmatched.

CDR3 protein: CASSQGRTLNNEQFF. For the CDR3, the DNA is TGCGCCAGCAGCCAAGGCCGGACACTCAACAATGAGCAGTTCTTC. The chain combines TRBV4-3 with TRBJ2-1; tentative D call: TRBD1 (5 bases). Germline V gives CDR1 LGHNA, CDR2 YSLEER. V dropped 1 base and J dropped 5 bases, with 12 bases sitting between them. This CDR3 region has 15 residues.

This clonotype has just a few counts. DNA of the CDR3: TGTGCCAGCAGCCGGGGGTGGCAGGATACGCAGTATTTT. It is translated as CASSRGWQDTQYF. The chain couples TRBV7-3 to TRBJ2-3, with D possibly being TRBD2 (6 bases). CDR1 SGHTA and CDR2 FQGTGA come from the germline V gene. The CDR3 runs 13 residues. V dropped 5 bases and J dropped 6 bases, with 12 bases sitting between them. The full variable domain, in which reference TRBV7-3 and TRBJ2-3 provide the parts outside the CDR3, is GAGVSQTPSNKVTEKGKYVELRCDPISGHTALYWYRQSLGQGPEFLIYFQGTGAADDSGLPNDRFFAVRPEGSVSTLKIQRTERGDSAVYLCASSRGWQDTQYFGPGTRLTVL.

The V gene is TRBV7-2, the J gene TRBJ1-6; no reliable D call. Germline lookup yields CDR1 SGHTA and CDR2 FQGNSA. The V end was cut by 3 bases, the J end by 5 bases, with 8 bases between. The CDR3 loop spans 14 amino acids. The CDR3 sequence: CASSFRVNNSPLHF. The CDR3 nucleotides read TGTGCCAGCAGCTTCCGGGTAAATAATTCACCCCTCCACTTT.

In this sample, this clonotype turned up a few times. This chain joins TRBV24-1 and TRBJ2-3; 10 bases match TRBD2. There are 18 residues in the CDR3. Trimming took 0 bases from V and 4 from J; bases not matched to a gene: 9. Germline CDR1 is KGHDR and CDR2 is SFDVKD. For the CDR3, the DNA is TGTGCCACCAGTGATTTGAGTAGCGGGGGGCAGGGATCAGATACGCAGTATTTT. Protein sequence: CATSDLSSGGQGSDTQYF.

This chain joins TRBV24-1 and TRBJ2-7; the D is unclear. The germline V gene encodes CDR1 KGHDR and CDR2 SFDVKD. V was cut by 5 bases and J by 5 bases, with 6 bases left in between. This CDR3 has 11 residues. The CDR3 sequence: CATSAGNEQYF. In DNA form, the CDR3 reads TGTGCCACCAGTGCCGGAAACGAGCAGTACTTC.

The rearrangement joins TRBV20-1 to TRBJ2-5; TRBD2 matches 9 bases. J gave up 5 bases and V 1 base, and 8 bases lay outside the gene matches. CDR1 DFQATT and CDR2 SNEGSKA come from the germline V gene (reference sequence). The CDR3 consists of 15 residues. Here the CDR3 DNA reads TGCAGTGCTAGAGTGGCTAGCGGGGTGTGGGAGACCCAGTACTTC. This gives the protein CSARVASGVWETQYF.

This clonotype has ten or more counts. V usage is TRBV4-2 and J usage is TRBJ1-1, with D unclear. The V end was cut by 0 bases, the J end by 5 bases, with 10 bases between. The CDR3 runs to 14 residues. The V gene's germline CDR1 is LGHNA and CDR2 YNFKEQ. This chain's CDR3 is CASSQDRVWTEAFF. The CDR3 DNA reads TGTGCCAGCAGCCAAGATCGGGTTTGGACTGAAGCTTTCTTT.

The chain carries TRBV5-1 and TRBJ2-3; TRBD2 is a possible D gene (5 bases). The V and J ends lost 5 bases and 5 bases respectively, with 18 bases between them. The germline gives CDR1 SGHRS, CDR2 YFSETQ. The CDR3 length is 15 residues. The CDR3 sequence is CASSSWTPVLDTQYF. The DNA for the CDR3 is TGCGCCAGCAGTAGCTGGACTCCCGTTTTAGATACGCAGTATTTT.

V gene TRBV10-3 combines with J gene TRBJ2-3; 14 nucleotides agree with TRBD2. Unmatched junction bases numbered 6, after V lost 3 bases and J lost 1 base. The germline gives CDR1 ENHRY, CDR2 SYGVKD. The CDR3 runs 18 residues. The DNA of the CDR3 is TGTGCCATCAGTGATTTACCGGGACTAGCGGGGGGCACAGATACGCAGTATTTT. Residues: CAISDLPGLAGGTDTQYF.

The count of this clonotype is one. The rearrangement links TRBV11-2 to TRBJ2-7; 7 nucleotides line up with TRBD1. J was trimmed by 4 bases and V by 1 base; bases with no gene match: 19. The CDR3 is 19 residues long. Germline CDR1 reads SGHAT; CDR2 reads FQNNGV. The chain's CDR3 is CASSLVFEGALGLEYEQYV. The CDR3 bases are TGTGCCAGCAGCTTAGTCTTCGAGGGGGCGTTGGGGCTTGAATACGAGCAGTACGTC.

The genes are TRBV10-1 and TRBJ2-3; TRBD2 might be the D (7 bases). The ends were cut back, 0 bases at V and 2 bases at J, with 24 bases in the middle. The CDR3 contains 20 residues. Germline V gene sequence: CDR1 WNHNN, CDR2 SYGVQD (reference sequence). The CDR3 DNA is TGCGCCAGCAGTGAGTCGACGGCGACGGGGGGCCCTACCGTCACAGATACGCAGTATTTT. Residues: CASSESTATGGPTVTDTQYF.

This chain joins TRBV18 and TRBJ2-7; 9 bases are shared with TRBD1. V shed 3 bases, J shed 3 bases, and the junction held 3 bases outside the gene matches. The CDR3 length is 14 residues. Germline V gene data show CDR1 as KGHSH and CDR2 as LQKENI. This CDR3 is CASSPRQGDYEQYF. The CDR3 nucleotides read TGTGCCAGCTCACCCAGACAGGGGGACTACGAGCAGTACTTC.

This clonotype was found a few times. The chain uses TRBV7-9 and TRBJ2-1, with D hard to call. Deletions cut 2 bases from V and 2 bases from J, with 7 bases between. Germline CDR1 and CDR2: SEHNR and FQNEAQ (reference sequence). The CDR3 extends over 14 amino acids. The CDR3 sequence is CASSLSLPYNEQFF. As DNA, the CDR3 is TGTGCCAGCAGCTTAAGCCTACCCTACAATGAGCAGTTCTTC.

The sample holds a few counts of this clonotype. V gene TRBV5-5 combines with J gene TRBJ1-1; D gene unclear. Germline V gene lookup returns CDR1 SGHKS and CDR2 YYEKEE (reference sequence). This CDR3 is 14 amino acids long. V lost 3 bases and J lost 3, with 12 bases in between. CDR3 protein: CASSWGLPYTEAFF. CDR3 nucleotide sequence: TGTGCCAGCAGCTGGGGATTACCATACACTGAAGCTTTCTTT.

This chain connects TRBV12-3 or TRBV12-4 to TRBJ1-2; tentatively, D is TRBD1 (5 bases). V was clipped by 3 bases and J by 5 bases, with 13 bases between them. CDR3 length: 14 amino acids. CDR3 coding DNA: TGTGCCAGCAGTTTGGCAGGGACGACTTATGGCTACACCTTC. This encodes CASSLAGTTYGYTF.

In this sample, this clonotype turned up a few times. The chain has TRBV5-1 and TRBJ2-7, with no clear D. Germline loops: CDR1 SGHRS, CDR2 YFSETQ. The CDR3 sequence is 14 residues long. Trimming took off 1 base at V and 6 bases at J, with 14 bases between the two ends. The DNA of the CDR3 is TGCGCCAGCAGCTTGTATTTGGCAGAACGCGAGCAGTACTTC. Amino acids: CASSLYLAEREQYF.